Following are 21 T cell receptor beta chains from one sample sequenced in a study of blood T cell repertoires in COVID-19 (dated by TCRdb to about 2020). Library prep was done by the immunoSEQ multiplex PCR assay. What TCRdb holds here is the immuneACCESS table cut down to in-frame rearrangements. Part of the clones is not present; checked against another copy, under half of the missing clones reflect an unresolved V gene, and the others are unexplained. Across this sample there are some 380,000 clones, with roughly 88% seen only once. Together, the top ten hold 2% to 2.5% of the sample. The sample taken for sequencing was PBMCs or T cells enriched from blood (not recorded which). The receptors originated from a woman in her 40s with acute COVID-19.

The V gene is TRBV18, the J gene TRBJ2-7; tentative D call: TRBD1 (6 bases). This CDR3 comprises 16 residues. CDR1 is KGHSH and CDR2 is LQKENI in the germline V gene. Trimming left V 1 base short and J 3 bases short, with 16 bases between. The CDR3 region has the DNA TGTGCCAGCTCACCACGTCGGACAGAATCCTACTACGAGCAGTACTTC. Translation: CASSPRRTESYYEQYF.

The chain carries TRBV5-1 and TRBJ1-5; D is perhaps TRBD1 (6 bases). Germline V gene sequence: CDR1 SGHRS, CDR2 YFSETQ. The V end was cut by 4 bases, the J end by 4 bases, with 15 bases between. There are 15 residues in the CDR3. This chain's CDR3 is CASSPVGDTNQPQHF. The CDR3 DNA reads TGCGCCAGCAGCCCAGTGGGGGACACGAATCAGCCCCAGCATTTT.

The rearrangement links TRBV5-4 to TRBJ2-7; TRBD1 matches at 7 bases. CDR3 length: 14 residues. Germline assignment: CDR1 SGHNT and CDR2 YYREEE (reference sequence). V lost 0 bases, J lost 5 bases, and 5 bases stayed unmatched. DNA for the CDR3: TGTGCCAGCAGCTTGGGGGGGACAGTGGACGAGCAGTACTTC. Translated: CASSLGGTVDEQYF.

The chain employs TRBV7-9 and TRBJ1-4, with 7 positions matching TRBD1. This CDR3 has 16 residues. Trimming cost V 5 bases and J 0 bases; bases outside gene matches: 6. Germline V gives CDR1 SEHNR, CDR2 FQNEAQ (reference sequence). The CDR3 loop is CASSPGDRSTNEKLFF. CDR3 coding DNA: TGTGCCAGCAGCCCCGGGGACAGATCAACTAATGAAAAACTGTTTTTT. Full variable domain (missing parts from reference TRBV7-9 and TRBJ1-4): DTGVSQNPRHKITKRGQNVTFRCDPISEHNRLYWYRQTLGQGPEFLTYFQNEAQLEKSRLLSDRFSAERPKGSFSTLEIQRTEQGDSAMYLCASSPGDRSTNEKLFFGSGTQLSVL.

The gene calls are TRBV7-9 and TRBJ2-5; D not certain. Germline V gene lookup returns CDR1 SEHNR and CDR2 FQNEAQ (reference sequence). The CDR3 loop spans 12 amino acids. Trimming removed 1 base at V and 5 bases at J, with 5 bases between. The CDR3 region is CASSLESETQYF. The DNA for the CDR3 is TGTGCCAGCAGCTTAGAGAGTGAGACCCAGTACTTC. The variable domain in full, with the rest retrieved from reference TRBV7-9 and TRBJ2-5, is DTGVSQNPRHKITKRGQNVTFRCDPISEHNRLYWYRQTLGQGPEFLTYFQNEAQLEKSRLLSDRFSAERPKGSFSTLEIQRTEQGDSAMYLCASSLESETQYFGPGTRLLVL.

As concerns this clone: Other nucleotide sequences from this sample produce the same CDR3. This sequence joins TRBV5-8 and TRBJ1-2, with 8 bases lining up with TRBD1. The junction had 3 bases not matched to a gene; V was cut back by 0 bases and J by 8 bases. Germline values: CDR1 SGHTS, CDR2 YDEGEE. The CDR3 is 13 residues long. The CDR3 protein is CASSLAGGGGYTF. The DNA of the CDR3 is TGTGCCAGCAGCTTGGCAGGGGGCGGCGGCTACACCTTC.

The J gene is TRBJ1-3, the V gene TRBV30; the D gene is possibly TRBD1 (6 bases). Germline lookup yields CDR1 GTSNPN and CDR2 SVGIG (reference sequence). Trimming removed 3 bases from V and 4 bases from J, with 10 bases in between. This CDR3 contains 13 residues. The CDR3 sequence: CAWRRGFGNTIYF. The DNA for the CDR3 is TGTGCCTGGAGAAGGGGGTTCGGAAACACCATATATTTT.

The J gene is TRBJ1-4, the V gene TRBV30; perhaps TRBD1 as D (6 bases). Per germline, CDR1 GTSNPN and CDR2 SVGIG (reference sequence). V lost 4 bases and J 5 bases, leaving 11 bases between the germline ends. The CDR3 has 13 residues. CDR3 sequence (DNA): TGTGCCTGGACGCGGGGGGCGAATGAAAAACTGTTTTTT. Protein product: CAWTRGANEKLFF.

The rearrangement joins TRBV19 to TRBJ2-5; 7 positions agree with TRBD1. The germline V gene has CDR1 LNHDA and CDR2 SQIVND (reference sequence). This CDR3 is built from 13 residues. V was pared by 5 bases and J by 9 bases, with 9 bases of the junction left unmatched. CDR3 region: CASSPNRGGSQYF. CDR3 in DNA: TGTGCCAGTAGTCCGAACAGGGGTGGGTCCCAGTACTTC.

V and J are TRBV18 and TRBJ1-1; a possible D gene is TRBD1 (6 bases). CDR1 is KGHSH, CDR2 LQKENI, per germline. CDR3 length: 14 amino acids. Trimming took off 2 bases at V and 3 bases at J, with 10 bases between the two ends. DNA of the CDR3: TGTGCCAGCTCACCAGCGGGGGCGTACACTGAAGCTTTCTTT. This gives the protein CASSPAGAYTEAFF.

The chain has TRBV5-1 and TRBJ1-1, with 9 bases aligning to TRBD1. The J segment lost 1 base and the V segment lost 2 bases, leaving 12 bases of the junction unmatched. Germline V lookup: CDR1 SGHRS, CDR2 YFSETQ. This CDR3 has 18 amino acids. CDR3 nucleotides: TGCGCCAGCAGCTTTCGTGACAGGGGGTTGACCGAGAACACTGAAGCTTTCTTT. Protein product: CASSFRDRGLTENTEAFF.

The CDR3 DNA reads as TGCAGTGCTAGATCCTCGAGAACGCAGTATTTT. As protein: CSARSSRTQYF. The V and J genes are TRBV20-1 and TRBJ2-3; D is undetermined. The CDR3 length is 11 residues. Trimming removed 2 bases from V and 9 bases from J, with 9 bases in between. Germline V CDR1 and CDR2: DFQATT, SNEGSKA (reference sequence).

The chain carries TRBV6-6 and TRBJ1-2, with 8 positions matching TRBD1. The CDR3 consists of 14 residues. V lost 6 bases to trimming and J lost 3 bases; unmatched junction nucleotides: 6. Germline assignment: CDR1 MNHNY and CDR2 SVGAGI (reference sequence). The DNA for the CDR3 is TGTGCCAGCAGCCAAATGACAGGGGACTATGGCTACACCTTC. It is translated as CASSQMTGDYGYTF.

The chain employs TRBV11-2 and TRBJ2-7, with TRBD1 matching 7 bases. From germline, CDR1 is SGHAT and CDR2 FQNNGV. The CDR3 has 12 residues. Trimming removed 5 bases from V and 10 bases from J; junction bases left unmatched: 8. Here the CDR3 DNA reads TGTGCCAGCAGCCTAATGACAGGGATCCAGTACTTC. Protein sequence: CASSLMTGIQYF.

The rearrangement joins TRBV5-1 to TRBJ1-1, with 7 bases matching TRBD1. V was pared by 4 bases and J by 4 bases, with 10 bases of the junction left unmatched. Germline-derived CDR1 and CDR2 are SGHRS and YFSETQ. The CDR3 runs 15 residues. CDR3 bases: TGCGCCAGCAGCGTGAATAACAGGGGCCCCACTGAAGCTTTCTTT. Protein product: CASSVNNRGPTEAFF.

This rearrangement joins TRBV18 to TRBJ1-1; no definite D call. The CDR3 spans 15 residues. Deletions cut 4 bases from V and 3 bases from J, with 15 bases between. Per germline, CDR1 KGHSH and CDR2 LQKENI. CDR3 protein: CASSLSSVSDTEAFF. In DNA, the CDR3 is TGTGCCAGCTCACTGAGTTCAGTCAGCGACACTGAAGCTTTCTTT.

This chain uses TRBV7-2 with TRBJ1-3; 8 nucleotides match TRBD1. Unmatched junction bases numbered 9, after V lost 5 bases and J lost 0 bases. Germline V gene data show CDR1 as SGHTA and CDR2 as FQGNSA. The CDR3 contains 17 residues. Written as DNA, the CDR3 is TGTGCCAGCAGCACATGGACAGGGTTGAGCTCTGGAAACACCATATATTTT. This sequence encodes CASSTWTGLSSGNTIYF.

The chain links TRBV6-5 to TRBJ1-2; tentative D call: TRBD1 (5 bases). Trimming took off 6 bases at V and 2 bases at J, with 13 bases between the two ends. The germline CDR1 and CDR2 sequences are MNHEY and SVGAGI. The length of the CDR3 is 14 residues. The CDR3 nucleotides read TGTGCCAGCAGGACATCGACAGCGAACTATGGCTACACCTTC. Its translation is CASRTSTANYGYTF.

The chain recombines TRBV6-1 with TRBJ1-4; D perhaps matches TRBD1 (6 bases). V was cut by 1 base and J by 4 bases, with 10 bases left in between. Germline loops: CDR1 MNHNS, CDR2 SASEGT. The CDR3 length is 15 residues. CDR3 DNA sequence: TGTGCCAGCAGTGAAGGGGGGCTTAGTAATGAAAAACTGTTTTTT. Translation: CASSEGGLSNEKLFF.

The V gene is TRBV5-6, the J gene TRBJ2-5; D ambiguous. The CDR3 extends over 13 amino acids. Germline CDR1 is SGHDT and CDR2 is YYEEEE. V lost 0 bases to trimming and J lost 0 bases, with 3 bases between them. CDR3 sequence: CASSLANQETQYF. CDR3 bases: TGTGCCAGCAGCTTGGCCAACCAAGAGACCCAGTACTTC.

The chain couples TRBV7-9 to TRBJ2-3; 7 bases agree with TRBD1. Per the germline V gene, CDR1 is SEHNR and CDR2 is FQNEAQ (reference sequence). V shed 6 bases, J shed 3 bases, and the junction held 9 bases outside the gene matches. CDR3 length: 15 residues. The DNA for the CDR3 is TGTGCCAGCAGTCTAGACAGGGTAGAGACAGATACGCAGTATTTT. Its translation is CASSLDRVETDTQYF.